This T cell receptor (beta chain) was sequenced in a study of T cells in Graves' hyperthyroidism and ophthalmopathy. General study points: Progression to ophthalmopathy was predicted a median of roughly 6.8 months early.

The germline CDR1 and CDR2 sequences are LGHDT and YNNKEL (reference sequence). V was pared by 4 bases and J by 3 bases, with 10 bases between. The CDR3 is 14 amino acids. Regions amplified from RNA transcripts were the TCR beta CDR3 regions. First-round RT-PCR of the TCR CDR3 relied on the HTBI primer set. TCRdb recomputed calls from the multiplex PCR reads with MiXCR, one row per CDR3 protein. The sample yields some 510,000 distinct CDR3 sequences, about a fifth seen once. This clonotype was counted between two and nine times. What it binds is not known. The rearrangement joins TRBV3-1 to TRBJ1-5; D call uncertain. Sequencing used blood. The TCR originated in a man in his late teens or twenties with Graves' hyperthyroidism. CDR3 amino acids: CASSPRGFNQPQHF. The CDR3 nucleotides read TGTGCCAGCAGCCCCCGAGGGTTCAATCAGCCCCAGCATTTT.